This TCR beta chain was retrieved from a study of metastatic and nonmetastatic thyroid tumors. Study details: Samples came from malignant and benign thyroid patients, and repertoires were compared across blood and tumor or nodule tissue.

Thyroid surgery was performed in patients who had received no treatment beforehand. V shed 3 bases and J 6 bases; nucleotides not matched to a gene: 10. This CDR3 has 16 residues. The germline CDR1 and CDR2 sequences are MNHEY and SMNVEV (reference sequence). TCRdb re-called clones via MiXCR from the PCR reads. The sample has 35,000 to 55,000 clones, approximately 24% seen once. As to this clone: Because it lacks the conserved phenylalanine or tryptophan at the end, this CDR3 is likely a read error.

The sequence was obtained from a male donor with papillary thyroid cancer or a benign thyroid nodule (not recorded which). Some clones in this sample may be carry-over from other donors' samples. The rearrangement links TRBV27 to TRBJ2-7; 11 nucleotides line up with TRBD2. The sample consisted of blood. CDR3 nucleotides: TGTGCCAGCAGTTTTGTCCGTCTAGCGGGAGGACCCGAGCAGTACCTC. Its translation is CASSFVRLAGGPEQYL.